This TCR beta chain stems from a study of post-analysis software for immune sequencing data. Study-level results: In patients, 4 to 6 TRBV segments were more frequent than in controls, with TRBV5-6, TRBV5-1 and TRBV20-1 among them.

Tagging with unique molecular identifiers was a feature of the TCR beta cDNA libraries. One entry per CDR3 protein, called by TCRdb with MiXCR from the PCR reads. The sample shows about 810,000 distinct CDR3 sequences, approximately 50% of them seen only once. The ends were cut back, 6 bases at V and 8 bases at J, with 18 bases in the middle. This CDR3 has 14 amino acids. Germline assignment: CDR1 SGHTA and CDR2 FQGNSA. About this clonotype itself: Its antigen is unidentified.

The sequence came from a girl between 10 and 17 years old with multiple sclerosis. Sample: blood. The chain recombines TRBV7-2 with TRBJ2-3; D possibly corresponds to TRBD2 (7 bases). CDR3 coding DNA: TGTGCCAGCAGTGAGCGGAGGGGGGGCGGTACGCAGTATTTT. Encoded protein: CASSERRGGGTQYF.